Each of the 13 T cell receptor beta chains below was sequenced from the same sample in a study of shared clonotypes between healthy human individuals. Method: immunoSEQ multiplex PCR; TCRdb's copy keeps in-frame clones and lacks some. Of 2,500,000 or so clones in the sample, over 85% were seen once. The sample consisted of naive CD4+ T cells sorted from blood. Subset indicated: CD45RA+ positively selected. The receptors were sampled from a man aged 18-30 years in good health.

The V gene is TRBV15, the J gene TRBJ2-2; D is possibly TRBD1 (6 bases). Germline assignment: CDR1 LNHNV and CDR2 YYDKDF (reference sequence). The V end was cut by 2 bases, the J end by 3 bases, with 13 bases between. This CDR3 contains 16 residues. For the CDR3, the DNA is TGTGCCACCAGCAGATTCGAGGGACATGACACCGGGGAGCTGTTTTTT. It specifies CATSRFEGHDTGELFF.

This rearrangement joins TRBV19 to TRBJ2-1; possible D gene TRBD2, 5 bases. Germline lookup yields CDR1 LNHDA and CDR2 SQIVND (reference sequence). The CDR3 has 16 residues. Trimming left V 4 bases short and J 0 bases short, with 13 bases between. The CDR3 sequence: CASSTKLVSSYNEQFF. The CDR3 DNA follows: TGTGCCAGTAGTACCAAACTAGTTTCCTCCTACAATGAGCAGTTCTTC.

The chain is built from TRBV6-5 and TRBJ2-5; D is uncertain. V lost 10 bases, J lost 5 bases, and 14 bases lay in between. The CDR3 is made up of 12 amino acids. Germline CDR1 MNHEY, CDR2 SVGAGI. CDR3 protein: CATSQGWETQYF. The CDR3 coding sequence is TGTGCCACCTCTCAAGGGTGGGAGACCCAGTACTTC.

The rearrangement uses TRBV6-5 and TRBJ2-5, with D uncertain. The CDR3 length is 15 residues. Trimming shortened V by 0 bases and J by 5 bases, and 13 bases separated the two germline ends. CDR1 and CDR2 (germline): MNHEY, SVGAGI. The CDR3 region is CASSYSGWYGETQYF. CDR3 nucleotide sequence: TGTGCCAGCAGTTACTCGGGGTGGTACGGGGAGACCCAGTACTTC.

V and J are TRBV5-1 and TRBJ2-7; 8 positions match TRBD1. The CDR3 spans 16 residues. V shed 4 bases and J 4 bases; nucleotides not matched to a gene: 13. Looked up from germline, CDR1 is SGHRS and CDR2 is YFSETQ. The chain's CDR3 is CASSPKDRGHPYEQYF. The CDR3, as DNA: TGCGCCAGCAGCCCAAAAGACAGGGGCCATCCTTACGAGCAGTACTTC.

CDR3 DNA sequence: TGTGCCAGCAGCGTAGTCTCCCCGGGGTACACCGGGGAGCTGTTTTTT. Its translation is CASSVVSPGYTGELFF. V usage is TRBV9 and J usage is TRBJ2-2; D is perhaps TRBD2 (5 bases). Germline V lookup: CDR1 SGDLS, CDR2 YYNGEE. Trimming cost V 0 bases and J 3 bases, with 12 bases left between them. The CDR3 extends over 16 amino acids.

This clone was seen a few times. Other nucleotide sequences from this sample produce the same CDR3. J is TRBJ1-1 and V is TRBV2; D is ambiguous. Trimming removed 8 bases at V and 2 bases at J, with 12 bases between. The CDR3 contains 13 residues. Germline lookup yields CDR1 SNHLY and CDR2 FYNNEI. In DNA, the CDR3 is TGTGCCAGCTCAGGCGATCCCAACACTGAAGCTTTCTTT. It translates to CASSGDPNTEAFF.

The chain employs TRBV6-5 and TRBJ1-5, with no clear D. Germline loops: CDR1 MNHEY, CDR2 SVGAGI. CDR3 size: 14 residues. Trimming left V 6 bases short and J 7 bases short, with 16 bases between. Written as DNA, the CDR3 is TGTGCCAGCAGAGGTACCTCAAAGCAGCAGCCCCAGCATTTT. It translates to CASRGTSKQQPQHF.

This rearrangement joins TRBV5-1 to TRBJ2-2, with D unresolved. The V and J ends lost 4 bases and 6 bases respectively, with 10 bases between them. Germline V gene sequence: CDR1 SGHRS, CDR2 YFSETQ. The CDR3 runs to 13 residues. CDR3 amino acids: CASSPKIAGELFF. In DNA form, the CDR3 reads TGCGCCAGCAGCCCTAAAATCGCCGGGGAGCTGTTTTTT.

This clone was detected once. The chain joins TRBV5-6 to TRBJ2-5; the D gene is possibly TRBD1 (6 bases). The tail of the sequence fits TRBJ2-7 better, so the J call may be wrong. The CDR3 consists of 14 residues. Germline V lookup: CDR1 SGHDT, CDR2 YYEEEE. Here the CDR3 DNA reads TGTGCCAGCAGCTTGGCAGGGGCCCCCTACGAGCAGTACTTC. Protein sequence: CASSLAGAPYEQYF.

The chain uses TRBV4-1 and TRBJ2-5; TRBD2 might be the D (6 bases). Germline V gene data show CDR1 as MGHRA and CDR2 as YSYEKL. V was trimmed by 4 bases and J by 2 bases, leaving 20 bases between them. This CDR3 has 17 amino acids. CDR3 coding DNA: TGCGCCAGCAGCCGCGGGGATGGCTCAGGAGGTCAAGAGACCCAGTACTTC. It yields the protein CASSRGDGSGGQETQYF.

The chain joins TRBV7-9 to TRBJ1-4; D not resolved. The CDR3 has 12 residues. The germline V and J ends were trimmed by 3 bases and 7 bases, with 6 bases remaining between them. Germline V lookup: CDR1 SEHNR, CDR2 FQNEAQ (reference sequence). CDR3 nucleotides: TGTGCCAGCAGCTTGTGGGTTGAAAAACTGTTTTTT. This codes for CASSLWVEKLFF.

The genes are TRBV23-1 and TRBJ2-6; D is possibly TRBD2 (5 bases). TRBV23-1 is noted as an ORF with a role that remains uncertain. The V end was cut by 7 bases, the J end by 2 bases, with 12 bases between. CDR3 length equals 15 residues. CDR3 DNA: TGCGCCAGCATAGACGGGGAAGCTGGGGCCAACGTCCTGACTTTC. This translates into CASIDGEAGANVLTF.